This T cell receptor (beta chain) was identified during a study of vaccination and CD4 T cells after COVID-19. About the study: Ranging from 14 to 241, the interval between dose two and post-vaccine sampling had a median of about 76 days. The cells were exposed to overlapping spike peptides originating from SARS-CoV-2, HCoV-NL63, HCoV-OC43 and HCoV-229E for stimulation.

Trimming stripped 0 bases from V and 8 bases from J, with 7 bases between. CDR3 length equals 12 residues. Germline loops: CDR1 LGHDT, CDR2 YNNKEL (reference sequence). This sample's treatment: roughly ten-day PBMC culture with coronavirus spike peptide pools or control peptides (ViraFEST assay). Antigen-specific T cells were expanded with peptide pools by ViraFEST, and TCRs were then sequenced. On this clonotype: Its antigen is still unknown.

Cultured CD4+ T-cell DNA underwent Oncomine TCR Beta short-read sequencing. Each CDR3 protein is one row after TCRdb ran MiXCR on the PCR reads. Here the sample spans over 15,000 distinct CDR3 sequences, over 45% being singletons. This TCR derives from a human donor who had recovered from COVID-19. V is TRBV3-1 and J is TRBJ1-2; D remains ambiguous. The sequenced sample was CD4+ T cells from blood, cultured in vitro, obtained before SARS-CoV-2 vaccination. The CDR3 protein is CASSQDLVGYTF. CDR3 nucleotide sequence: TGTGCCAGCAGCCAAGATTTGGTCGGCTACACCTTC.